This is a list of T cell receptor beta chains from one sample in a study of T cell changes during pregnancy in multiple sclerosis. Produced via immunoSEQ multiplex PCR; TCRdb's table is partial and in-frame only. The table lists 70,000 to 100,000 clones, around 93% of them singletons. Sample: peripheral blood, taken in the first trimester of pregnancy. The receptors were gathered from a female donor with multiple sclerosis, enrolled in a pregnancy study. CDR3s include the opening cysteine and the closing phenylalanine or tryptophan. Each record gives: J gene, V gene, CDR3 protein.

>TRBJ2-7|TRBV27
CASSFAKGGGQYF
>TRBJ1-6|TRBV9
CASSVVAGTNSPLHF
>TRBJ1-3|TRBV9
CASSAGGGGGNTIYF
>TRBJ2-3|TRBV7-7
CASSPTSGGTDTQYF
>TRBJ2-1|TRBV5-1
CASSLTSGTNEQFF
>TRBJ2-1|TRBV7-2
CASTQGSSRYNEQFF
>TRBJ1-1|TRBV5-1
CASSLEWAGGGTEAFF
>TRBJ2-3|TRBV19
CASRNRAGGSTDTQYF
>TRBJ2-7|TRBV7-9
CASSLETGGGYEQYF
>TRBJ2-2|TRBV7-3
CASSPQTANTGELFF
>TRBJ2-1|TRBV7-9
CASSVQSGTSGYNEQFF
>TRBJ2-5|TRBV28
CASHVQGREETQYF
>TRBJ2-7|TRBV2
CASIRPGQDSYEQYF
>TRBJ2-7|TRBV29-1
CSVSLPREQYF
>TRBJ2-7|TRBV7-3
CASSLLGGASYEQYF
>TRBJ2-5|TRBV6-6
CASSPGVGETQYF
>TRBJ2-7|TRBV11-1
CASSYAGTSARSYEQYF
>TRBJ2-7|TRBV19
CASSTRGRGESYEQYF
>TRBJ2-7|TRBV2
CASRSRDRGLYF
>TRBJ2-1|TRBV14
CASSPWTSGDYNEQFF
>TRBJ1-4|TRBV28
CASSNMKTGVGYEKLFF
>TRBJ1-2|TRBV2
CASSAGSPFYGYTF
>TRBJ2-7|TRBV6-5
CASSYSTGYEQYF
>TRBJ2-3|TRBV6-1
CASSVGLAVTDTQYF
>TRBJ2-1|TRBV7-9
CASSFSGEVYNEQFF
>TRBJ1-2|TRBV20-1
CSAHRGYGYTF
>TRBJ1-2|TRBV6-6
CASSYSGQGVF
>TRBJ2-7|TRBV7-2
CASSPDFYEQYF
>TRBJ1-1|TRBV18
CASSLSGTGGANTEAFF
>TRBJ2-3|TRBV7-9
CASSPRGPDTQYF
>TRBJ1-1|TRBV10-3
CAIGGARKAEAFF
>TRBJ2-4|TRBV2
CASRTSGSNIQYF
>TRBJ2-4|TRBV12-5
CASGYRPSGLAGGILAKNIQYF
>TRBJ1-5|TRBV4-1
CASSQDGGAGQPQHF
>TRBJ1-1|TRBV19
CASSMGSRAFF
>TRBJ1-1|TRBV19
CASSLKGKAGGTEAFF
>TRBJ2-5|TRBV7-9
CASSLAEGSQETQYF
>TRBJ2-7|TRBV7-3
CASSSGDRVGEQYF
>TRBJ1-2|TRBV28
CASSFRGADGGYTF
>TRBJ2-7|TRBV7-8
CASSLGASGLTYEQYF
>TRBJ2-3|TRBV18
CASSPGQGTDTQYF
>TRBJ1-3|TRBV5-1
CASSLGQNGNTIYF
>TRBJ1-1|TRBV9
CASSVGTLGEAFF
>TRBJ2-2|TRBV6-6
CASSRRRQGNTGELFF
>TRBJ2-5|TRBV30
CAWSVSGGRGWGQYF
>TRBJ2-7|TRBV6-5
CASRRLTGGYEQYF
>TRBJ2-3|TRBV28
CASITRDTQYF